One and the same sample provided the 30 T cell receptor beta chains below, sequenced in a study of cytomegalovirus exposure and HLA in healthy donors. Vbeta (60) and Jbeta (13) primers were used in the PCR. Here immunoSEQ multiplex PCR was the method, and the copy in TCRdb shows in-frame clones only, minus some. The sample carries 130,000 or so clones, roughly 83% recorded once. Sequences were obtained from PBMCs. The receptor set was obtained from a middle-aged man in good health and CMV-seronegative.

This CDR3 reads CASRTGGGWGEAFF. For the CDR3, the DNA is TGTGCCAGCAGAACCGGCGGGGGATGGGGTGAAGCTTTCTTT. This chain connects TRBV25-1 to TRBJ1-1, with D tentatively TRBD1 (5 bases). The CDR3 runs 14 residues. V was cut by 6 bases and J by 7 bases, with 18 bases left in between. Germline V gene sequence: CDR1 MGHDK, CDR2 SYGVNS.

The chain carries TRBV6-1 and TRBJ1-5, with TRBD1 identical over 10 bases. Germline V gene lookup returns CDR1 MNHNS and CDR2 SASEGT. This CDR3 spans 14 amino acids. Trimming removed 6 bases from V and 7 bases from J; junction bases left unmatched: 6. CDR3 loop: CASSYGQGVQPQHF. CDR3 nucleotide sequence: TGTGCCAGCAGCTACGGACAGGGGGTGCAGCCCCAGCATTTT.

A word on this clone: The CDR3 does not end in the conserved phenylalanine or tryptophan, so this is likely a read error. This rearrangement joins TRBV27 to TRBJ2-6; D not resolved. This CDR3 has 13 residues. Trimming took 5 bases from V and 4 from J, leaving 6 bases between them. Germline CDR1 MNHEY, CDR2 SMNVEV (reference sequence). The CDR3 DNA is TGTGCCAGCAGTACTGCGGGGGCCAACGTCCTGACTTCC. This gives the protein CASSTAGANVLTS.

This chain joins TRBV4-1 and TRBJ1-5; 10 nucleotides match TRBD1. V dropped 1 base and J dropped 4; count of bases not matched to a gene: 4. The CDR3 has 16 residues. Germline lookup yields CDR1 MGHRA and CDR2 YSYEKL. The CDR3 coding sequence is TGCGCCAGCAGCCAAGTAAGGACAGGGGGGAATCAGCCCCAGCATTTT. It is translated as CASSQVRTGGNQPQHF.

This sequence joins TRBV11-3 and TRBJ2-7; D not resolved. V was pared by 3 bases and J by 2 bases, with 8 bases between. Germline V CDR1 and CDR2: SGHNT, YENEEA. CDR3 length equals 13 residues. The CDR3 DNA follows: TGTGCCAGCAGCTTTGGCCCCGCCTACGAGCAGTACTTC. Translated, it gives CASSFGPAYEQYF.

V usage is TRBV30 and J usage is TRBJ2-5; 11 bases are a match to TRBD2. The CDR3 loop spans 16 amino acids. Germline V gene lookup returns CDR1 GTSNPN and CDR2 SVGIG (reference sequence). V dropped 1 base and J dropped 5; count of bases not matched to a gene: 9. CDR3 residues: CAWSAGTSGYGETQYF. The CDR3, as DNA: TGTGCCTGGAGTGCGGGGACTAGCGGATATGGGGAGACCCAGTACTTC.

This clone has a single count. The chain employs TRBV29-1 and TRBJ2-1; TRBD2 matches 7 bases. This CDR3 is built from 14 residues. The ends lost 7 bases at V and 2 bases at J; junction bases unmatched: 8. Germline CDR1 is SQVTM and CDR2 is ANQGSEA. CDR3 DNA sequence: TGCAGCGGGGGGGAGGGAGAGGCCTACAATGAGCAGTTCTTC. It specifies CSGGEGEAYNEQFF.

This chain links TRBV30 with TRBJ1-5, with D tentatively TRBD1 (5 bases). The CDR3 has 19 amino acids. From germline, CDR1 is GTSNPN and CDR2 SVGIG (reference sequence). V was pared by 1 base and J by 0 bases, with 22 bases between. The chain's CDR3 is CAWSAGRGTAIYSNQPQHF. The CDR3 DNA is TGTGCCTGGAGTGCGGGTCGGGGGACTGCAATATATAGCAATCAGCCCCAGCATTTT.

The chain carries TRBV2 and TRBJ2-3; maybe TRBD1 (5 bases). Germline CDR1 is SNHLY and CDR2 is FYNNEI. V lost 9 bases and J 4 bases, leaving 14 bases between the germline ends. This CDR3 spans 13 amino acids. Here the CDR3 DNA reads TGTGCCAGGGGGCTCCCCTTCCCAGATACGCAGTATTTT. It codes for CARGLPFPDTQYF. Full variable domain (missing parts from reference TRBV2 and TRBJ2-3): EPEVTQTPSHQVTQMGQEVILRCVPISNHLYFYWYRQILGQKVEFLVSFYNNEISEKSEIFDDQFSVERPDGSNFTLKIRSTKLEDSAMYFCARGLPFPDTQYFGPGTRLTVL.

This clone was seen only once. This specimen includes other DNA sequences encoding the same CDR3. This chain links TRBV27 with TRBJ1-2; 7 bases are shared with TRBD1. Germline V gene data show CDR1 as MNHEY and CDR2 as SMNVEV (reference sequence). CDR3 length: 13 residues. Trimming removed 3 bases from V and 2 bases from J; junction bases left unmatched: 0. The CDR3 loop is CASSLTGNYGYTF. Here the CDR3 DNA reads TGTGCCAGCAGTTTGACAGGGAACTATGGCTACACCTTC.

The DNA of the CDR3 is TGTGCCAGCAGCTTACAGGGAGGCGAGCAGTACTTC. Translation gives CASSLQGGEQYF. The chain links TRBV7-9 to TRBJ2-7; the D gene is possibly TRBD2 (6 bases). This CDR3 has 12 residues. CDR1 and CDR2 from the germline V gene are SEHNR and FQNEAQ (reference sequence). The V gene lost 2 bases and the J gene lost 6 bases, with 8 bases spanning the gap.

This clone has just one count. The chain links TRBV12-5 to TRBJ2-1, with 7 bases fitting TRBD2. Unmatched junction bases numbered 4, after V lost 3 bases and J lost 5 bases. From germline, CDR1 is LGHNT and CDR2 FRNRAP. This CDR3 spans 14 amino acids. The CDR3 here is CASGFVAGDNEQFF. CDR3 in DNA: TGTGCTAGTGGTTTCGTAGCGGGCGACAATGAGCAGTTCTTC.

This clone was found a few times. The J gene is TRBJ2-3, the V gene TRBV6-5, with 9 nucleotides matching TRBD2. The CDR3 runs to 14 residues. The ends lost 10 bases at V and 6 bases at J; junction bases unmatched: 11. The germline V gene has CDR1 MNHEY and CDR2 SVGAGI. CDR3 DNA sequence: TGTGCCATTTCGACTAGCGGTCTTTCTGATACGCAGTATTTT. Its protein product is CAISTSGLSDTQYF.

The V gene is TRBV5-6, the J gene TRBJ2-7; possible D gene TRBD2, 5 bases. V was trimmed by 6 bases and J by 6 bases, leaving 19 bases between them. There are 14 residues in the CDR3. The germline CDR1 and CDR2 sequences are SGHDT and YYEEEE. The chain's CDR3 is CASTTGVLSREQYF. The CDR3 DNA sequence: TGTGCCAGCACAACCGGGGTTCTCTCCCGCGAGCAGTACTTC.

The J gene is TRBJ2-7, the V gene TRBV7-9; the D gene is possibly TRBD2 (6 bases). Trimming cost V 3 bases and J 2 bases, with 11 bases left between them. CDR3 length: 14 residues. Germline lookup yields CDR1 SEHNR and CDR2 FQNEAQ (reference sequence). CDR3 in DNA: TGTGCCAGCAGCTTTCGGGACTTTCCCTACGAGCAGTACTTC. This codes for CASSFRDFPYEQYF.

This chain uses TRBV5-6 with TRBJ1-5; 9 bases are shared with TRBD1. The germline V gene has CDR1 SGHDT and CDR2 YYEEEE. The junction had 1 base not matched to a gene; V was cut back by 0 bases and J by 6 bases. The CDR3 is 14 amino acids. The CDR3 DNA sequence: TGTGCCAGCAGCTTGGAGGGACAGGGTCAGCCCCAGCATTTT. This encodes CASSLEGQGQPQHF.

V is TRBV5-5 and J is TRBJ2-7; a possible D gene is TRBD1 (6 bases). Germline assignment: CDR1 SGHKS and CDR2 YYEKEE (reference sequence). CDR3 length: 14 amino acids. V gave up 2 bases and J gave up 0 bases, with 9 bases separating them. The CDR3 DNA follows: TGTGCCAGCAGCTTTCTACAGGGCTCCTACGAGCAGTACTTC. This encodes CASSFLQGSYEQYF. Complete variable domain (other parts from reference TRBV5-5 and TRBJ2-7): DAGVTQSPTHLIKTRGQQVTLRCSPISGHKSVSWYQQVLGQGPQFIFQYYEKEERGRGNFPDRFSARQFPNYSSELNVNALLLGDSALYLCASSFLQGSYEQYFGPGTRLTVT.

The chain couples TRBV28 to TRBJ1-3; 8 bases fit TRBD1. Trimming at V came to 6 bases and at J to 0 bases, leaving 4 bases not matched to a gene. CDR3 length: 15 residues. The germline V gene has CDR1 MDHEN and CDR2 SYDVKM. CDR3 in amino acids: CASSPGGRSGNTIYF. The CDR3 nucleotides read TGTGCCAGCAGCCCAGGGGGCCGCTCTGGAAACACCATATATTTT.

In DNA, the CDR3 is TGTGCCAGCAGCCCCGCTCGGACAGGGACCAGTGAGCAGTACTTC. Translated: CASSPARTGTSEQYF. The genes are TRBV7-8 and TRBJ2-7; 8 positions match TRBD1. The trim removed 5 bases at V and 7 bases at J, leaving 13 bases unmatched. The germline gives CDR1 SGHVS, CDR2 FQNEAQ. This CDR3 comprises 15 residues.

J is TRBJ2-3 and V is TRBV15; a weak D match, TRBD1 (5 bases). Germline CDR1 is LNHNV and CDR2 is YYDKDF (reference sequence). The V end lost 0 bases, the J end lost 4 bases, and 11 bases lay between the germline ends. This CDR3 region has 15 residues. The CDR3 here is CATSRDGATADTQYF. For the CDR3, the DNA is TGTGCCACCAGCAGAGATGGGGCCACGGCAGATACGCAGTATTTT.

This clone was picked up a small number of times. This chain uses TRBV18 with TRBJ2-7, with 10 bases that match TRBD2. The germline V gene encodes CDR1 KGHSH and CDR2 LQKENI. Losses at the gene ends were 2 bases for V and 7 bases for J; bases not matched to a gene: 5. CDR3 length equals 14 residues. The CDR3 loop reads CASSPGLAVLEQYF. DNA of the CDR3: TGTGCCAGCTCACCAGGACTAGCGGTTCTGGAGCAGTACTTC. Filled out from reference TRBV18 and TRBJ2-7, the complete variable domain reads NAGVMQNPRHLVRRRGQEARLRCSPMKGHSHVYWYRQLPEEGLKFMVYLQKENIIDESGMPKERFSAEFPKEGPSILRIQQVVRGDSAAYFCASSPGLAVLEQYFGPGTRLTVT.

The chain uses TRBV7-9 and TRBJ2-1, with a tentative D call TRBD1 (5 bases). This CDR3 has 15 amino acids. Germline lookup yields CDR1 SEHNR and CDR2 FQNEAQ (reference sequence). V dropped 7 bases and J dropped 0 bases, with 13 bases sitting between them. The CDR3, as DNA: TGTGCCAGCACAAAAGCAGGGAACTCCTACAATGAGCAGTTCTTC. Translation gives CASTKAGNSYNEQFF.

This chain uses TRBV4-3 with TRBJ2-5; tentatively, D is TRBD2 (5 bases). CDR3 size: 16 residues. Germline CDR1 is LGHNA and CDR2 is YSLEER. V was clipped by 0 bases and J by 10 bases, with 21 bases between them. CDR3 sequence (DNA): TGCGCCAGCAGCCAAGATCGAGGACGGCGATACGGGGACCAGTACTTC. Protein: CASSQDRGRRYGDQYF.

The V and J genes are TRBV27 and TRBJ2-1, with a weak D call TRBD2 (6 bases). Trimming stripped 9 bases from V and 0 bases from J, with 12 bases between. The CDR3 totals 14 residues. CDR1 and CDR2 (germline): MNHEY, SMNVEV (reference sequence). CDR3 coding DNA: TGTGCCAGTGCGCTAGCGAACTCCTACAATGAGCAGTTCTTC. Its translation: CASALANSYNEQFF.

The chain is built from TRBV5-4 and TRBJ1-2; 8 bases are a match to TRBD1. This CDR3 comprises 13 residues. The junction had 5 bases not matched to a gene; V was cut back by 5 bases and J by 5 bases. CDR1 is SGHNT, CDR2 YYREEE, per germline (reference sequence). CDR3 protein: CASRSGQGYGYTF. In nucleotides, the CDR3 is TGTGCCAGCAGATCAGGACAGGGATATGGCTACACCTTC.

This chain links TRBV19 with TRBJ2-7; 8 nucleotides align to TRBD2. Trimming at V came to 5 bases and at J to 3 bases, leaving 6 bases not matched to a gene. There are 14 residues in the CDR3. Germline CDR1 LNHDA, CDR2 SQIVND (reference sequence). The CDR3 DNA reads TGTGCCAGTAGTCTTGCGGGGGGCTTCTACGAGCAGTACTTC. Amino acids: CASSLAGGFYEQYF.

About this clone itself: The sample contains more than one DNA sequence encoding this CDR3. The V and J genes are TRBV4-3 and TRBJ2-7, with D perhaps matching TRBD2 (5 bases). Trimming took off 0 bases at V and 0 bases at J, with 6 bases between the two ends. CDR3 size: 14 residues. Germline V lookup: CDR1 LGHNA, CDR2 YSLEER. CDR3 nucleotide sequence: TGCGCCAGCAGCCAAGACCGGGACTCCTACGAGCAGTACTTC. Amino acids: CASSQDRDSYEQYF.

V gene TRBV25-1 combines with J gene TRBJ2-1; no clear D. The CDR3 sequence is 13 residues long. Between the trimmed V and J ends, which lost 1 base and 6 bases, there was a span of 7 bases. The germline gives CDR1 MGHDK, CDR2 SYGVNS. CDR3 region: CASSELATNEQFF. In DNA form, the CDR3 reads TGTGCCAGCAGTGAATTGGCCACCAATGAGCAGTTCTTC.

The CDR3 bases are TGTGCCTGGAGTTGGGAGTCGGGGCCCCAGCATTTT. Its translation is CAWSWESGPQHF. This chain joins TRBV30 and TRBJ1-5; no reliable D call. Germline V gene data show CDR1 as GTSNPN and CDR2 as SVGIG (reference sequence). V was trimmed by 2 bases and J by 9 bases, leaving 11 bases between them. This CDR3 contains 12 residues.

The chain uses TRBV5-1 and TRBJ2-2, with 12 bases fitting TRBD2. The CDR3 is 15 residues long. V dropped 2 bases and J dropped 6; count of bases not matched to a gene: 2. Per the germline V gene, CDR1 is SGHRS and CDR2 is YFSETQ. The CDR3 here is CASSFLAGGSGELFF. The CDR3, as DNA: TGCGCCAGCAGCTTTCTAGCGGGAGGGTCCGGGGAGCTGTTTTTT.